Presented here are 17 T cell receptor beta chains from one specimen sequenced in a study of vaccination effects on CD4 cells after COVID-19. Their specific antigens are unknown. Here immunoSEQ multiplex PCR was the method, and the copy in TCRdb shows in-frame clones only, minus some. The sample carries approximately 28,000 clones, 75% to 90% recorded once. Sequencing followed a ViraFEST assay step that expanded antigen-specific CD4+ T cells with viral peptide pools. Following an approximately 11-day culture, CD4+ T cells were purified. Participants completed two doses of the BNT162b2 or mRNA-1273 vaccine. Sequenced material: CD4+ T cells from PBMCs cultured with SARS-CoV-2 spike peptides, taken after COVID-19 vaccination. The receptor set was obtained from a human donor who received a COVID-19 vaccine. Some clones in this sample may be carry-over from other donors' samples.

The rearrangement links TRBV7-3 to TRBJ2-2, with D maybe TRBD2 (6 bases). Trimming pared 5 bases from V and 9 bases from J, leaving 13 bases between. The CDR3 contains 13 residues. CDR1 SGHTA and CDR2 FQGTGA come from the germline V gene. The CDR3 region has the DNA TGTGCCAGCAGCCGGAGGGACTCCAGGGAGCTGTTTTTT. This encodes CASSRRDSRELFF.

CDR3 bases: TGTGCCACCAGCAGAGTCGTGGGACAGGGAGGGAACACTGAAGCTTTCTTT. It yields the protein CATSRVVGQGGNTEAFF. This sequence joins TRBV15 and TRBJ1-1; 9 bases map to TRBD1. Trimming took 1 base from V and 1 from J; bases not matched to a gene: 7. The CDR3 length is 17 residues. CDR1 LNHNV and CDR2 YYDKDF come from the germline V gene (reference sequence).

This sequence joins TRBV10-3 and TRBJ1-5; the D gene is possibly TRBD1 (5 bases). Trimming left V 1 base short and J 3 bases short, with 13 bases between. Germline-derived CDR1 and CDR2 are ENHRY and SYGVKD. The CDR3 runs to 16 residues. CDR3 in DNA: TGTGCCATCAGTGAGTTCATGCGGACAACCAATCAGCCCCAGCATTTT. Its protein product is CAISEFMRTTNQPQHF.

CDR3 in amino acids: CASSFGFYGYTF. The CDR3 DNA follows: TGTGCCAGCAGTTTCGGGTTCTATGGCTACACCTTC. V is TRBV12-3 or TRBV12-4 and J is TRBJ1-2, with D unclear. CDR3 length equals 12 residues. V gave up 3 bases and J gave up 4 bases, with 6 bases separating them.

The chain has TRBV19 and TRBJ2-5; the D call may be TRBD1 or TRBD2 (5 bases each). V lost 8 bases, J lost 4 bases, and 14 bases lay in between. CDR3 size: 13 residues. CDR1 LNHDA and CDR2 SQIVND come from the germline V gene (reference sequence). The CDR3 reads CASGGPRGETQYF. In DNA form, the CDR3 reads TGTGCCAGTGGCGGTCCGAGGGGAGAGACCCAGTACTTC.

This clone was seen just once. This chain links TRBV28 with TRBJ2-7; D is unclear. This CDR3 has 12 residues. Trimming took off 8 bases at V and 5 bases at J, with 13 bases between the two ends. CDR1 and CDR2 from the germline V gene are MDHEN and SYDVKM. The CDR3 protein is CASGSGSNEQYV. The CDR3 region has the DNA TGTGCCAGCGGATCAGGTAGTAACGAGCAGTACGTC.

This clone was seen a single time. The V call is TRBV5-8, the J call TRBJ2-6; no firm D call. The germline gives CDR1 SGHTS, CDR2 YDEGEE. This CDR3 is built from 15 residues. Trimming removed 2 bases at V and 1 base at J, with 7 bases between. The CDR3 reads CASSFWESGANVLTF. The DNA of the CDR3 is TGTGCCAGCAGCTTTTGGGAATCTGGGGCCAACGTCCTGACTTTC.

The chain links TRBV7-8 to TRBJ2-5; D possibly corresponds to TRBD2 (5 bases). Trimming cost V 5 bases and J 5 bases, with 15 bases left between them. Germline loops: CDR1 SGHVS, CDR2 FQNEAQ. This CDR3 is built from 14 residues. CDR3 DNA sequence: TGTGCCAGCAGCCTGAGGACTTCTGATGAGACCCAGTACTTC. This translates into CASSLRTSDETQYF. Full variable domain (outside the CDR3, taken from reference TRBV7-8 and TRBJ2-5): GAGVSQSPRYKVAKRGQDVALRCDPISGHVSLFWYQQALGQGPEFLTYFQNEAQLDKSGLPSDRFFAERPEGSVSTLKIQRTQQEDSAVYLCASSLRTSDETQYFGPGTRLLVL.

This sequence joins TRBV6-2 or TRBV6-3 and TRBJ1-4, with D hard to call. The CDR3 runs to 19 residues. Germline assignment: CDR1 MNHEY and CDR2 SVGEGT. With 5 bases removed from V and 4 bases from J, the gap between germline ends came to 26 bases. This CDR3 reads CASSLGQRRWNPINEKLFF. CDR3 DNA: TGTGCCAGCAGTCTAGGCCAAAGGCGTTGGAACCCAATTAATGAAAAACTGTTTTTT.

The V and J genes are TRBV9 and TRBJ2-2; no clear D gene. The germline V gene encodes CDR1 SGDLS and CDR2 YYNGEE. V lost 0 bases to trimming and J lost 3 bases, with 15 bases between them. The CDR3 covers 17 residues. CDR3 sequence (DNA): TGTGCCAGCAGCGTAGGATTAGGGTCTGCGGACACCGGGGAGCTGTTTTTT. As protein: CASSVGLGSADTGELFF.

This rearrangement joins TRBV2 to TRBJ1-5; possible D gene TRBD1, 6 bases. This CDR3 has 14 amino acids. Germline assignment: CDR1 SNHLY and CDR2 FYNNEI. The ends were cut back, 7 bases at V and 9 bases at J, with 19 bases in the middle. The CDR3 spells CASNGDMGTRPQHF. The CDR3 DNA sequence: TGTGCCAGCAACGGGGACATGGGGACGAGGCCCCAGCATTTT.

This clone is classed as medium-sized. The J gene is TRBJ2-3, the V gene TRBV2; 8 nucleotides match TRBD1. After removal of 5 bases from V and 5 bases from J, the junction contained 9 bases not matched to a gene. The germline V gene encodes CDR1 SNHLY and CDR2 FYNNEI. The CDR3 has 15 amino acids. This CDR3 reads CASSIGTGRRDTQYF. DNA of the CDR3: TGTGCCAGCAGTATTGGGACAGGACGGAGAGATACGCAGTATTTT.

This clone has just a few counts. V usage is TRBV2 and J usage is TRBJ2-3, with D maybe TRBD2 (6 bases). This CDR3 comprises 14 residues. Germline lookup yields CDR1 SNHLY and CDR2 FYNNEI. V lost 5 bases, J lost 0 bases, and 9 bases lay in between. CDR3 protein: CASSPGLSTDTQYF. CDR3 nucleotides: TGTGCCAGCAGTCCGGGACTTAGCACAGATACGCAGTATTTT.

The CDR3 DNA reads TGCGCCAGCAGGCTCGCGGGGATAGTCACAGATACGCAGTATTTT. Translated, it gives CASRLAGIVTDTQYF. The V and J genes are TRBV5-1 and TRBJ2-3, with D possibly TRBD2 on 6 matching bases. The V gene's germline CDR1 is SGHRS and CDR2 YFSETQ. V was trimmed by 5 bases and J by 2 bases, leaving 15 bases between them. The CDR3 covers 15 residues.

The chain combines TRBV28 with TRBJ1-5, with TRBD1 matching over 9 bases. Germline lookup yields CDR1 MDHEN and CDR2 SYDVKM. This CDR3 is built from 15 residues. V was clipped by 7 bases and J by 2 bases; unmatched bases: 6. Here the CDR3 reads CASISQGAGNQPQHF. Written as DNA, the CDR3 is TGTGCCAGCATCTCACAGGGGGCCGGCAATCAGCCCCAGCATTTT. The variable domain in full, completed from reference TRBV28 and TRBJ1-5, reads DVKVTQSSRYLVKRTGEKVFLECVQDMDHENMFWYRQDPGLGLRLIYFSYDVKMKEKGDIPEGYSVSREKKERFSLILESASTNQTSMYLCASISQGAGNQPQHFGDGTRLSIL.

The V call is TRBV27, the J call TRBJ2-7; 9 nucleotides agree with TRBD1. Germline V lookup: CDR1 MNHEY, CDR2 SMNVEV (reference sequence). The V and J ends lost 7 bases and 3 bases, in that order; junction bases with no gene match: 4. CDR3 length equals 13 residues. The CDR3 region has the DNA TGTGCCAGCATGAGACAGGGGGTCTACGAGCAGTACTTC. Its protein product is CASMRQGVYEQYF.

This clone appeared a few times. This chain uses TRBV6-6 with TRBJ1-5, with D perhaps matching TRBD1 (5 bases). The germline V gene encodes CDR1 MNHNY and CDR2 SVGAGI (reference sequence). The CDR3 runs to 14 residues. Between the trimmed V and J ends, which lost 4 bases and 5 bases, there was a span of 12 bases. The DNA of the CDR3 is TGTGCCAGCAGTTGGGTGGGACGAGATCAGCCCCAGCATTTT. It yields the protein CASSWVGRDQPQHF.